This TCR beta chain was recorded in a study of graft-versus-host responses after intestinal transplantation. The CDR3 is 14 residues long. Sequencing was performed with immunoSEQ multiplex PCR; in TCRdb, only in-frame clones are kept and a portion is missing. The sample records 15,000 to 20,000 clones, around 80% being singletons. This clone was seen only once. The rearrangement uses TRBV21-1 and TRBJ2-3; the D segment call TRBD2 is taken from the table without a DNA check. TRBV21-1 is a pseudogene locus. The clonotype originates from a human patient who received an intestinal transplant, so some T cells may come from the graft donor. The source material was PBMCs, sampled 14 days after transplant. The CDR3 DNA sequence: TGTGCCAGCAGAGAGCGGGGGGGAGAAGATACGCAGTATTTT. It translates to CASRERGGEDTQYF.